This T cell receptor beta chain was retrieved from a study of CD8 T cells in ankylosing spondylitis. General study results and limits: Ankylosing spondylitis blood appeared to be characterized by a TCR beta motif of about eight highly homologous variants. Disease-linked clones were found to be CD8+ and relatively rare in peripheral blood. Certain motif variants had earlier been reported in reactive arthritis synovial fluid and blood.

Germline V gene data show CDR1 as MNHEY and CDR2 as SVGAGI. This CDR3 region has 14 residues. V lost 7 bases, J lost 4 bases, and 15 bases lay in between. One entry per CDR3 protein results from TCRdb running MiXCR on the 5' RACE reads. The repertoire holds fewer than 200,000 distinct CDR3 sequences, with around a sixth as singletons. This clonotype was counted ten times or more. The target antigen is unknown. This receptor was obtained from a male donor aged 10-29 years with ankylosing spondylitis or in good health (not recorded which). Sample: blood, either unsorted or a sorted T cell fraction (not recorded which). This chain connects TRBV6-5 to TRBJ2-3, with D possibly being TRBD1 (6 bases). In DNA form, the CDR3 reads TGTGCCAGCAAGGCGACAGGACTCTCAGATACGCAGTATTTT. Protein: CASKATGLSDTQYF.